Many counts were recorded for the clone carrying this T cell receptor beta chain. Antigen specificity is unknown. These data belong to a study of neurological immune-mediated disorders. General observations from the study: No CDR3 amino acid sequences were shared by expanded clones across subjects, suggesting private repertoires in all groups.

MiXCR was run by TCRdb on the 5' RACE reads, yielding one entry per CDR3 protein. The sample contains tens of thousands of distinct CDR3 sequences, roughly 3.2% of which appear only once. The receptor's source is a middle-aged man with multiple sclerosis. Material for sequencing was PBMCs.

Here the CDR3 reads CASSLYTGAEAFF. The CDR3 bases are TGCGCCAGCAGCTTATATACAGGGGCAGAAGCTTTCTTT. The chain links TRBV5-1 to TRBJ1-1; 7 bases map to TRBD1. Germline V gene lookup returns CDR1 SGHRS and CDR2 YFSETQ. The CDR3 extends over 13 amino acids. V lost 2 bases, J lost 8 bases, and 6 bases stayed unmatched.